The present T cell receptor beta chain was sequenced within a study of blood T cell repertoires in COVID-19. Sequencing used immunoSEQ multiplex PCR; TCRdb keeps in-frame clones, though not all of them. This table has some 340,000 clones, roughly 85% appearing once. The CDR3 sequence is 14 residues long. V gave up 4 bases and J gave up 10 bases, with 18 bases separating them. Germline V gene data show CDR1 as SGHRS and CDR2 as YFSETQ. The clonotype originates from a woman between 18 and 29 years old with acute or convalescent COVID-19. This sequence joins TRBV5-1 and TRBJ1-5, with unresolved D. Sequenced input: peripheral blood. CDR3 coding DNA: TGCGCCAGCAGCGACGGCGGGCTCGTTCAACCCCAGCATTTT. Translating gives CASSDGGLVQPQHF.